Listed below are T cell receptor beta chains from one sample, sequenced in a study of blood T cell repertoires in COVID-19. Clones were sequenced by immunoSEQ multiplex PCR, and TCRdb holds only the in-frame ones, with some missing. The sample holds about 380,000 clones, about 89% seen once. Specimen: peripheral blood. The receptors originated from a middle-aged man with acute or convalescent COVID-19. Each CDR3 is given with its conserved first and last residue. The order of the fields is CDR3 DNA, CDR3 protein, D gene, clone size, V gene, J gene. The D gene is left open where the match is weak. Clone size, where shown, is once, few, many, or a class for clones that have expanded.

DNA: TGTGCCATCAGATCCCCCGGGACAGGGAAGAGCACAGATACGCAGTATTTT; CDR3: CAIRSPGTGKSTDTQYF; D: TRBD1; size: NA; V: TRBV10-3; J: TRBJ2-3
DNA: TGTGCCAGCAGTTACGGACAGGTAAAGCCCTTTTACGAGCAGTACTTC; CDR3: CASSYGQVKPFYEQYF; D: TRBD1; size: few; V: TRBV6-2/TRBV6-3; J: TRBJ2-7
DNA: TGTGCCAGCAGCGACGGGACAGGGGACACTGAAGCTTTCTTT; CDR3: CASSDGTGDTEAFF; D: TRBD1; size: NA; V: TRBV13; J: TRBJ1-1
DNA: TGTGCCAGCAGCTTAGGGAGGAGCCTCTCTTGGGCCAACGTCCTGACTTTC; CDR3: CASSLGRSLSWANVLTF; D: NA; size: NA; V: TRBV11-2; J: TRBJ2-6
DNA: TGTGCCAGCAGTTTATCCGGTGGGACAGGGCTTGCAACTAATGAAAAACTGTTTTTT; CDR3: CASSLSGGTGLATNEKLFF; D: TRBD1; size: NA; V: TRBV27; J: TRBJ1-4
DNA: TGTGCCATCAGTGAGTCTGTGAAGGGGTACACTGAAGCTTTCTTT; CDR3: CAISESVKGYTEAFF; D: NA; size: NA; V: TRBV10-3; J: TRBJ1-1
DNA: TGCGCCAGCAGCTATGGACTAGGGTACAATGAGCAGTTCTTC; CDR3: CASSYGLGYNEQFF; D: TRBD2; size: NA; V: TRBV5-1; J: TRBJ2-1
DNA: TGTGCCAGCTCACCAAGGGACAGGGGCAGGTACAATGAGCAGTTCTTC; CDR3: CASSPRDRGRYNEQFF; D: TRBD1; size: once; V: TRBV18; J: TRBJ2-1
DNA: TGTGCCAGCAGTGGGGGACTAGCGGTCACAGATACGCAGTATTTT; CDR3: CASSGGLAVTDTQYF; D: TRBD2; size: NA; V: TRBV28; J: TRBJ2-3
DNA: TGTGCCATCCATGGGGAACAGATGGAGGACGAGCAGTACTTC; CDR3: CAIHGEQMEDEQYF; D: NA; size: NA; V: TRBV10-3; J: TRBJ2-7
DNA: TGTGCCAGCAGCCAAGCAAGCGGGTACACTGAAGCTTTCTTT; CDR3: CASSQASGYTEAFF; D: NA; size: NA; V: TRBV3-1/TRBV3-2; J: TRBJ1-1
DNA: TGTGCCAGCAGCCAGTTCACTGGGGCCAACGTCCTGACTTTC; CDR3: CASSQFTGANVLTF; D: NA; size: NA; V: TRBV7-2; J: TRBJ2-6
DNA: TGCGCCAGCAGCCATCCGGGACTAGCGGGCCTCTACGAGCAGTACTTC; CDR3: CASSHPGLAGLYEQYF; D: TRBD2; size: NA; V: TRBV4-1; J: TRBJ2-7
DNA: TGCAGCGTTAGATCCGGGAGCGGTAATTCACCCCTCCACTTT; CDR3: CSVRSGSGNSPLHF; D: NA; size: NA; V: TRBV29-1; J: TRBJ1-6
DNA: TGTGCCAGCAGCCAAGTTGCAGGGCGACTGACTTTC; CDR3: CASSQVAGRLTF; D: NA; size: NA; V: TRBV3-1/TRBV3-2; J: TRBJ2-6
DNA: TGTGCCAGCAGCCGAAACGACAGGGCTCGTGGTGGCTACACCTTC; CDR3: CASSRNDRARGGYTF; D: TRBD1; size: NA; V: TRBV3-1/TRBV3-2; J: TRBJ1-2
DNA: TGCAGCGCCGATGGCACAGGGGGATCCTACGAGCAGTACTTC; CDR3: CSADGTGGSYEQYF; D: TRBD1; size: NA; V: TRBV29-1; J: TRBJ2-7
DNA: TGCGCCAGCAGCCTTCGACAGGGAGACACTGAAGCTTTCTTT; CDR3: CASSLRQGDTEAFF; D: TRBD1; size: NA; V: TRBV5-1; J: TRBJ1-1
DNA: TGTGCCAGCAGTTTTCAGGGGTACAACACCATATATTTT; CDR3: CASSFQGYNTIYF; D: NA; size: NA; V: TRBV12-3/TRBV12-4; J: TRBJ1-3
DNA: TGCAGTGCTAGAGTTCCTTATGGCTACACCTTC; CDR3: CSARVPYGYTF; D: NA; size: NA; V: TRBV20-1; J: TRBJ1-2
DNA: TGTGCCAGCAGTGAGGTTAGCGGGAGAGAGGCCCCCACAGATACGCAGTATTTT; CDR3: CASSEVSGREAPTDTQYF; D: TRBD2; size: NA; V: TRBV2; J: TRBJ2-3
DNA: TGTGCCAGCAGCCTTAGCTCCCTAGCGGGGCACGAGCAGTACTTC; CDR3: CASSLSSLAGHEQYF; D: TRBD2; size: NA; V: TRBV7-9; J: TRBJ2-7
DNA: TGTGCCAGTAGTACTAGCGGAGCCTACAATGAGCAGTTCTTC; CDR3: CASSTSGAYNEQFF; D: TRBD2; size: NA; V: TRBV19; J: TRBJ2-1
DNA: TGTGCCAGCAGTTACGGGACAGGGTATACTGAAGCTTTCTTT; CDR3: CASSYGTGYTEAFF; D: TRBD1; size: once; V: TRBV6-5; J: TRBJ1-1
DNA: TGTGCCAGCAGTTCCATCAAGACCCAGTACTTC; CDR3: CASSSIKTQYF; D: NA; size: NA; V: TRBV28; J: TRBJ2-5
DNA: TGTGCCAGTAGTATCTCCCGTCTAGCGGGGTACGACAATGAGCAGTTCTTC; CDR3: CASSISRLAGYDNEQFF; D: TRBD2; size: NA; V: TRBV19; J: TRBJ2-1
DNA: TGTGCCAGCAGTGAGAATTTTCTAGGATATGGCTACACCTTC; CDR3: CASSENFLGYGYTF; D: NA; size: NA; V: TRBV2; J: TRBJ1-2
DNA: TGTGCCAGCAGCCAAGAGGACAGGGGCTATGGCTACACCTTC; CDR3: CASSQEDRGYGYTF; D: TRBD1; size: once; V: TRBV3-1/TRBV3-2; J: TRBJ1-2
DNA: TGTGCCAGCAGTGACCGCGAGAACACTGAAGCTTTCTTT; CDR3: CASSDRENTEAFF; D: NA; size: NA; V: TRBV2; J: TRBJ1-1
DNA: TGTGCCAGCAGCCCGACTTCGACCACTGAAGCTTTCTTT; CDR3: CASSPTSTTEAFF; D: NA; size: NA; V: TRBV11-2; J: TRBJ1-1
DNA: TGTGCCAGCAGCCCCCAAACGTGGGCGGGGGGGCCCGTCCGAAACAATGAGCAGTTCTTC; CDR3: CASSPQTWAGGPVRNNEQFF; D: TRBD2; size: NA; V: TRBV4-2; J: TRBJ2-1
DNA: TGTGCCAGCAGTCCTAGGACAGGGAGGGATGAAAAACTGTTTTTT; CDR3: CASSPRTGRDEKLFF; D: TRBD1; size: NA; V: TRBV6-5; J: TRBJ1-4
DNA: TGTGCCAGCAGTTACTCGAGAGGAAACACTGAAGCTTTCTTT; CDR3: CASSYSRGNTEAFF; D: NA; size: many; V: TRBV6-2/TRBV6-3; J: TRBJ1-1
DNA: TGTGCCAGCAGGGAGACAGGGGTTGGGACTGAAGCTTTCTTT; CDR3: CASRETGVGTEAFF; D: TRBD1; size: NA; V: TRBV6-5; J: TRBJ1-1
DNA: TGTGCCAGCAGTCCCCTACTAGCGGGAGATAGGCATGAGCAGTTCTTC; CDR3: CASSPLLAGDRHEQFF; D: TRBD2; size: NA; V: TRBV27; J: TRBJ2-1
DNA: TGCGCCAGCAGCCCCGGGGACAGCTATAATTCACCCCTCCACTTT; CDR3: CASSPGDSYNSPLHF; D: TRBD1; size: NA; V: TRBV5-1; J: TRBJ1-6
DNA: TGCGCCAGCAGCTTGGTCAGGGCAGCTAGTGAAAAACTGTTTTTT; CDR3: CASSLVRAASEKLFF; D: NA; size: NA; V: TRBV5-1; J: TRBJ1-4
DNA: TGTGCCAGTAGTTCGCAGGGTTCCCAAGAGACCCAGTACTTC; CDR3: CASSSQGSQETQYF; D: NA; size: NA; V: TRBV19; J: TRBJ2-5
DNA: TGCGCCAGCAGCCTCCTCCTTAGCGGGAATGAGCAGTTCTTC; CDR3: CASSLLLSGNEQFF; D: TRBD2; size: NA; V: TRBV5-1; J: TRBJ2-1
DNA: TGTGCCAGCAGCGAGCCCCGAGGAGGATTGAACACTGAAGCTTTCTTT; CDR3: CASSEPRGGLNTEAFF; D: NA; size: once; V: TRBV9; J: TRBJ1-1
DNA: TGTGCCAGCTCACTAGGGGGTGTAAGAGATACGCAGTATTTT; CDR3: CASSLGGVRDTQYF; D: NA; size: NA; V: TRBV18; J: TRBJ2-3
DNA: TGTGCCAGCAGCCAAGTCCCTTCTTCGGAGACCCAGTACTTC; CDR3: CASSQVPSSETQYF; D: NA; size: NA; V: TRBV3-1/TRBV3-2; J: TRBJ2-5
DNA: TGTGCCAGCAGCCAGTGGGACAGCCTAATTAATGAAAAACTGTTTTTT; CDR3: CASSQWDSLINEKLFF; D: TRBD1; size: NA; V: TRBV11-2; J: TRBJ1-4
DNA: TGTGCCAGCAGCCCAGGCTGGGGCCAAGAAAAACTGTTTTTT; CDR3: CASSPGWGQEKLFF; D: NA; size: NA; V: TRBV7-2; J: TRBJ1-4
DNA: TGCAGCGCCATATCATGGAGCCAGGGGTTGTCTGAAGCTTTCTTT; CDR3: CSAISWSQGLSEAFF; D: NA; size: NA; V: TRBV29-1; J: TRBJ1-1
DNA: TGTGCCAGCAGCAACTGGACAGGGAATGGCTACACCTTC; CDR3: CASSNWTGNGYTF; D: TRBD1; size: NA; V: TRBV5-8; J: TRBJ1-2
DNA: TGTGCCAGCAGCATGCGGACTAGCGGTTACAATGAGCAGTTCTTC; CDR3: CASSMRTSGYNEQFF; D: TRBD2; size: NA; V: TRBV6-5; J: TRBJ2-1
DNA: TGTGCCAGCAGTTTATTGGGGACAGCTAGCACAGATACGCAGTATTTT; CDR3: CASSLLGTASTDTQYF; D: TRBD1; size: NA; V: TRBV28; J: TRBJ2-3
DNA: TGTGCCAGCAGCTTACGGCTAATGACTAGCGGGGTTTTCACAGATACGCAGTATTTT; CDR3: CASSLRLMTSGVFTDTQYF; D: TRBD2; size: NA; V: TRBV13; J: TRBJ2-3
DNA: TGCGCCAGCAGCTTGGGCTTCAGGGTAGTTACTGAAGCTTTCTTT; CDR3: CASSLGFRVVTEAFF; D: NA; size: NA; V: TRBV5-1; J: TRBJ1-1
DNA: TGTGCCAGCAGCCGTCGGACTAGCGGGGGGGCCGGGGAGCTGTTTTTT; CDR3: CASSRRTSGGAGELFF; D: TRBD2; size: NA; V: TRBV3-1/TRBV3-2; J: TRBJ2-2
DNA: TGTGCCAGCAGTCGACTAGCGGGGGGCGTCCCCACACAAGAGACCCAGTACTTC; CDR3: CASSRLAGGVPTQETQYF; D: TRBD2; size: NA; V: TRBV7-2; J: TRBJ2-5
DNA: TGTGCCAGCAGTGAAGAGCAGGGCCTAAATACGCAGTATTTT; CDR3: CASSEEQGLNTQYF; D: NA; size: NA; V: TRBV2; J: TRBJ2-3
DNA: TGCGCCAGCAGCACGGGACAGACGCTCTGGGAGCAGTACTTC; CDR3: CASSTGQTLWEQYF; D: TRBD1; size: once; V: TRBV5-1; J: TRBJ2-7
DNA: TGTGCCACCAGCAGAGAACCAGGGGAGTTTTATGGCTACACCTTC; CDR3: CATSREPGEFYGYTF; D: NA; size: NA; V: TRBV15; J: TRBJ1-2
DNA: TGTGCCTGGAGTGTTGTTTACCAGGGTCGTGGGGCCAACGTCCTGACTTTC; CDR3: CAWSVVYQGRGANVLTF; D: NA; size: NA; V: TRBV30; J: TRBJ2-6
DNA: TGCAGCTCCCTGATTAGCACCGGGGAGCTGTTTTTT; CDR3: CSSLISTGELFF; D: NA; size: NA; V: TRBV29-1; J: TRBJ2-2
DNA: TGTGCCAGCAGTGAGCTGGGGCAGGGGGCTCGTCAGCCCCAGCATTTT; CDR3: CASSELGQGARQPQHF; D: TRBD1; size: NA; V: TRBV6-1; J: TRBJ1-5